These 5 T cell receptor beta chains came from one sample sequenced in a study of T cells after posttransplantation cyclophosphamide. The table came from immunoSEQ multiplex PCR; TCRdb's copy has only in-frame clones and leaves some out. Of tens of thousands of clones detected, roughly 98% appear once; the ten largest clones hold about 0.13%. What was sequenced was naive CD8+ T cells sorted from PBMCs. These receptors all come from a man aged 35 to 55 in good health, CMV-negative, and a related stem cell transplant donor.

In this sample, this clone turned up once. V gene TRBV28 combines with J gene TRBJ2-7, with 8 positions matching TRBD2. Germline CDR1 reads MDHEN; CDR2 reads SYDVKM. V lost 5 bases, J lost 2 bases, and 8 bases stayed unmatched. CDR3 length: 15 residues. The CDR3 DNA follows: TGTGCCAGCAGTCCTTCTAGCGGGCTTACCTACGAGCAGTACTTC. Its translation is CASSPSSGLTYEQYF.

J is TRBJ2-7 and V is TRBV7-2; tentative D call: TRBD1 (7 bases). The germline gives CDR1 SGHTA, CDR2 FQGNSA. The CDR3 length is 15 residues. V lost 5 bases to trimming and J lost 0 bases, with 14 bases between them. CDR3 coding DNA: TGTGCCAGCAGCGGAGGGACAGTCAGCTCCTACGAGCAGTACTTC. Protein product: CASSGGTVSSYEQYF.

The CDR3 coding sequence is TGTGCCAGCAGCTTGGGGGACTACCACAATGAGCAGTTCTTC. This gives the protein CASSLGDYHNEQFF. The chain uses TRBV5-6 and TRBJ2-1, with 7 bases that match TRBD2. From germline, CDR1 is SGHDT and CDR2 YYEEEE. This CDR3 is built from 14 residues. V lost 0 bases and J lost 5; bases outside the gene matches: 2.

This clone was detected only once. Within the sample, other DNA sequences also encode this same CDR3. V is TRBV27 and J is TRBJ2-1; 8 bases agree with TRBD2. Germline V gives CDR1 MNHEY, CDR2 SMNVEV (reference sequence). The CDR3 loop spans 15 amino acids. V was pared by 3 bases and J by 4 bases, with 5 bases of the junction left unmatched. DNA of the CDR3: TGTGCCAGCAGTTTGGGTCTAGCGGGTTACAATGAGCAGTTCTTC. Its translation is CASSLGLAGYNEQFF.

The chain links TRBV2 to TRBJ2-2; 7 nucleotides match TRBD2. This CDR3 is 13 amino acids long. V shed 7 bases, J shed 4 bases, and the junction held 3 bases outside the gene matches. The V gene's germline CDR1 is SNHLY and CDR2 FYNNEI. The chain's CDR3 is CASKWGGTGELFF. Written as DNA, the CDR3 is TGTGCCAGCAAATGGGGGGGCACCGGGGAGCTGTTTTTT.